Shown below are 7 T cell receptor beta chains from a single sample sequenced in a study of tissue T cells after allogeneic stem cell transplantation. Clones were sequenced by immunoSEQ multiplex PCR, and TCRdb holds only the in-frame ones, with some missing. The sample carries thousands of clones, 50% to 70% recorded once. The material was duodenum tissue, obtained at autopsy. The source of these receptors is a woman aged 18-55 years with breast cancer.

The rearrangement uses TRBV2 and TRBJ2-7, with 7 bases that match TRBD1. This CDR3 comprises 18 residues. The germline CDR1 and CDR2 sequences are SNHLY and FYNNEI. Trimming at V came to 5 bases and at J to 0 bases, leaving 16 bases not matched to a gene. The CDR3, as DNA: TGTGCCAGCAGTTTCCATCCAGGGGGATTCGCTCCCTCCTACGAGCAGTACTTC. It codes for CASSFHPGGFAPSYEQYF.

The DNA of the CDR3 is TGTGCCAGCAGTGAGGTTTCGGAGAGTGAAAAACTGTTTTTT. Protein sequence: CASSEVSESEKLFF. The chain combines TRBV2 with TRBJ1-4, with D hard to call. V lost 3 bases and J 7 bases, leaving 12 bases between the germline ends. Germline V gives CDR1 SNHLY, CDR2 FYNNEI. The CDR3 covers 14 residues.

This CDR3 is CASSLGGLNTGELFF. The CDR3 nucleotides read TGTGCCAGCAGTTTGGGCGGATTGAACACCGGGGAGCTGTTTTTT. The chain has TRBV28 and TRBJ2-2; D ambiguous. V was trimmed by 3 bases and J by 1 base, leaving 9 bases between them. This CDR3 is 15 amino acids long. In germline, CDR1 is MDHEN, CDR2 SYDVKM.

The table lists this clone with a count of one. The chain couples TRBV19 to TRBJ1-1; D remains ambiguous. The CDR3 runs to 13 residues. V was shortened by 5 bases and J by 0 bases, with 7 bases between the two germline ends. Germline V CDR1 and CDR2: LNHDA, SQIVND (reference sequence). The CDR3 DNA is TGTGCCAGTAGTGCCTACATGAACACTGAAGCTTTCTTT. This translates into CASSAYMNTEAFF.

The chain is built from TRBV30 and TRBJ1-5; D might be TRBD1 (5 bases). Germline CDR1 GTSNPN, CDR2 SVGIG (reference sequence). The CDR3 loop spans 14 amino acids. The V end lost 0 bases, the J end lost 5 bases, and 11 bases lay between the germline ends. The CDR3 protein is CAWSVVGGDQPQHF. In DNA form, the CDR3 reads TGTGCCTGGAGTGTGGTTGGAGGGGATCAGCCCCAGCATTTT.

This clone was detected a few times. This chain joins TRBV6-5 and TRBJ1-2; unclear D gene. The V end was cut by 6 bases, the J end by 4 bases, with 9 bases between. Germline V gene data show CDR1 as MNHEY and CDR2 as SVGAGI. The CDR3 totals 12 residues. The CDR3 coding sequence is TGTGCCAGCAGCTCAGTCGGCTATGGCTACACCTTC. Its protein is CASSSVGYGYTF.

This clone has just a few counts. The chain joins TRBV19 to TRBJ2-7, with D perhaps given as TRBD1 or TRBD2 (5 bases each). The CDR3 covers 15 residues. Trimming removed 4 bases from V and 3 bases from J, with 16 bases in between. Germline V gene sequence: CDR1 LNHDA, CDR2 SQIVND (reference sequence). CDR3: CASSKVGDGNYEQYF. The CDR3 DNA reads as TGTGCCAGTAGTAAGGTCGGGGACGGAAACTACGAGCAGTACTTC.